A single sample gave rise to the 21 T cell receptor beta chains below, sequenced in a study of cytomegalovirus exposure and HLA in healthy donors. The PCR ran on 60 Vbeta and 13 Jbeta primers. Clones were sequenced by immunoSEQ multiplex PCR, and TCRdb holds only the in-frame ones, with some missing. The repertoire includes around 180,000 clones, about 72% of them detected once, and over 1.2% sits in the top ten. Sequenced input: PBMCs. The receptors were sampled from a girl under 18 in good health and CMV-seronegative.

As concerns this clone: Other DNA sequences within the sample encode an identical CDR3. This chain connects TRBV19 to TRBJ1-1; 7 nucleotides match TRBD1. The V segment lost 6 bases and the J segment 1 base; nucleotides outside the gene matches: 2. The CDR3 has 13 residues. From germline, CDR1 is LNHDA and CDR2 SQIVND (reference sequence). CDR3 amino acids: CASSSGGNTEAFF. DNA for the CDR3: TGTGCCAGTAGCTCAGGGGGGAACACTGAAGCTTTCTTT.

The chain is built from TRBV5-1 and TRBJ2-2; the match to TRBD1 covers 8 bases. The V gene's germline CDR1 is SGHRS and CDR2 YFSETQ. Losses at the gene ends were 5 bases for V and 6 bases for J; bases not matched to a gene: 9. This CDR3 is built from 15 residues. CDR3 coding DNA: TGCGCCAGCAGGTTGTCAGGGGGCGGACCCGGGGAGCTGTTTTTT. This translates into CASRLSGGGPGELFF.

V and J are TRBV7-9 and TRBJ2-7; D is perhaps TRBD1 (6 bases). The V end was cut by 0 bases, the J end by 5 bases, with 11 bases between. CDR1 and CDR2 (germline): SEHNR, FQNEAQ (reference sequence). This CDR3 comprises 14 residues. The CDR3 spells CASSLAQGINEQYF. CDR3 nucleotides: TGTGCCAGCAGCTTAGCCCAGGGGATCAACGAGCAGTACTTC. The full variable domain, completed using reference TRBV7-9 and TRBJ2-7, is DTGVSQNPRHKITKRGQNVTFRCDPISEHNRLYWYRQTLGQGPEFLTYFQNEAQLEKSRLLSDRFSAERPKGSFSTLEIQRTEQGDSAMYLCASSLAQGINEQYFGPGTRLTVT.

The rearrangement uses TRBV5-1 and TRBJ1-6; 7 bases match TRBD1. Per the germline V gene, CDR1 is SGHRS and CDR2 is YFSETQ. The V gene end was trimmed by 2 bases and the J gene end by 9 bases; junction bases not matched to a gene: 8. The CDR3 sequence is 15 residues long. CDR3 sequence reads: CASSLGDRAGSPLHF. The CDR3 DNA is TGCGCCAGCAGCTTAGGTGACAGGGCGGGTTCACCCCTCCACTTT.

V gene TRBV9 combines with J gene TRBJ2-7; 7 nucleotides agree with TRBD2. The ends lost 0 bases at V and 10 bases at J; junction bases unmatched: 13. This CDR3 is built from 15 residues. Germline loops: CDR1 SGDLS, CDR2 YYNGEE. In DNA form, the CDR3 reads TGTGCCAGCAGCGTAGCGGGGGGTGGGGTTTCCGAACAGTACTTC. Translating it yields CASSVAGGGVSEQYF. The full variable domain, in which reference TRBV9 and TRBJ2-7 provide the parts outside the CDR3, is DSGVTQTPKHLITATGQRVTLRCSPRSGDLSVYWYQQSLDQGLQFLIQYYNGEERAKGNILERFSAQQFPDLHSELNLSSLELGDSALYFCASSVAGGGVSEQYFGPGTRLTVT.

J is TRBJ2-3 and V is TRBV9; tentative D call: TRBD1 (6 bases). This CDR3 spans 14 amino acids. Germline V lookup: CDR1 SGDLS, CDR2 YYNGEE. V shed 2 bases and J shed 3 bases, with 10 bases lying between them. CDR3 sequence (DNA): TGTGCCAGCAGCGTTGACGGGACAACAGATACGCAGTATTTT. This gives the protein CASSVDGTTDTQYF.

This clone has more than one count but fewer than ten. The J gene is TRBJ2-3, the V gene TRBV2, with TRBD2 identical over 10 bases. Germline lookup yields CDR1 SNHLY and CDR2 FYNNEI. There are 16 residues in the CDR3. V was pared by 8 bases and J by 0 bases, with 8 bases of the junction left unmatched. CDR3 DNA: TGTGCCAGCCAGCGGGGGGGAGTCACTAGCACAGATACGCAGTATTTT. Its translation: CASQRGGVTSTDTQYF.

As to this clone: A read error may account for a junction end that differs from germline. The rearrangement uses TRBV4-1 and TRBJ2-4; D unclear. CDR3 size: 14 residues. Germline CDR1 is MGHRA and CDR2 is YSYEKL. The CDR3 reads CTSSQVRLKNIQYF. The CDR3 DNA sequence: TGCACCAGCAGCCAAGTCAGGCTCAAAAACATTCAGTACTTC.

The genes are TRBV11-2 and TRBJ1-2, with D unclear. V shed 1 base and J shed 8 bases, with 14 bases lying between them. The CDR3 totals 14 residues. Germline-derived CDR1 and CDR2 are SGHAT and FQNNGV. In DNA form, the CDR3 reads TGTGCCAGCAGCTTAGGTGGAGGGAGGAAAGGCTACACCTTC. This translates into CASSLGGGRKGYTF.

The chain couples TRBV5-1 to TRBJ1-5; TRBD1 agrees at 12 bases. This CDR3 is built from 20 residues. Germline CDR1 SGHRS, CDR2 YFSETQ. Trimming cost V 0 bases and J 0 bases; bases outside gene matches: 10. This chain's CDR3 is CASSLGMPGQGAYSNQPQHF. In DNA form, the CDR3 reads TGCGCCAGCAGCTTGGGAATGCCGGGACAGGGGGCCTATAGCAATCAGCCCCAGCATTTT.

The chain employs TRBV7-9 and TRBJ2-2, with a possible D match to TRBD1 (6 bases). Germline loops: CDR1 SEHNR, CDR2 FQNEAQ (reference sequence). The germline V and J ends were trimmed by 6 bases and 4 bases, with 12 bases remaining between them. The CDR3 spans 14 residues. The CDR3 DNA sequence: TGTGCCAGCAGTCCTAAGACAGGCACCGGGGAGCTGTTTTTT. It codes for CASSPKTGTGELFF. Looking up the rest from reference TRBV7-9 and TRBJ2-2 gives the full variable domain: DTGVSQNPRHKITKRGQNVTFRCDPISEHNRLYWYRQTLGQGPEFLTYFQNEAQLEKSRLLSDRFSAERPKGSFSTLEIQRTEQGDSAMYLCASSPKTGTGELFFGEGSRLTVL.

V is TRBV27 and J is TRBJ1-1; 8 bases are a match to TRBD1. This CDR3 comprises 13 residues. From germline, CDR1 is MNHEY and CDR2 SMNVEV (reference sequence). V was pared by 8 bases and J by 7 bases, with 9 bases of the junction left unmatched. The CDR3: CASRQGARDEAFF. The CDR3 DNA is TGTGCCAGCCGTCAGGGGGCCCGGGATGAAGCTTTCTTT.

The chain has TRBV7-2 and TRBJ2-3; D may be TRBD1 (5 bases). This CDR3 contains 14 residues. V dropped 5 bases and J dropped 0 bases, with 9 bases sitting between them. Germline-derived CDR1 and CDR2 are SGHTA and FQGNSA. The chain's CDR3 is CASSPRQSTDTQYF. The CDR3 region has the DNA TGTGCCAGCAGCCCTCGACAGAGCACAGATACGCAGTATTTT.

This clone has a handful of counts. The chain couples TRBV19 to TRBJ1-1; TRBD1 is a possible D gene (5 bases). From germline, CDR1 is LNHDA and CDR2 SQIVND (reference sequence). The CDR3 has 15 residues. Trimming stripped 8 bases from V and 1 base from J, with 17 bases between. Here the CDR3 reads CASGRSGDWNTEAFF. In DNA form, the CDR3 reads TGTGCCAGTGGTAGGTCGGGGGATTGGAACACTGAAGCTTTCTTT.

This clone was recorded only once. This chain links TRBV5-1 with TRBJ1-4; D is perhaps TRBD1 (6 bases). The V and J ends lost 4 bases and 5 bases respectively, with 12 bases between them. Germline V gene sequence: CDR1 SGHRS, CDR2 YFSETQ. This CDR3 spans 14 amino acids. Here the CDR3 reads CASSMDSINEKLFF. The CDR3 DNA reads TGCGCCAGCAGCATGGACAGTATCAATGAAAAACTGTTTTTT.

The chain uses TRBV7-8 and TRBJ2-7, with TRBD2 matching 7 bases. The germline gives CDR1 SGHVS, CDR2 FQNEAQ. Trimming removed 0 bases from V and 3 bases from J; junction bases left unmatched: 2. This CDR3 contains 14 residues. The CDR3 DNA sequence: TGTGCCAGCAGCTTAGCGGGGGGGTACTACGAGCAGTACTTC. Protein: CASSLAGGYYEQYF.

V and J are TRBV12-5 and TRBJ2-1; TRBD2 aligns across 11 bases. The trim removed 6 bases at V and 8 bases at J, leaving 18 bases unmatched. This CDR3 comprises 18 residues. Germline V gives CDR1 LGHNT, CDR2 FRNRAP. CDR3 sequence (DNA): TGTGCTAGTGGGGGTCCCTCGGGACTAGCGGCGCGAGTGGATGAGCAGTTCTTC. The encoded protein is CASGGPSGLAARVDEQFF.

This clone is a singleton in its sample. CDR3 sequence (DNA): TGCGCCAGCAGCTTCTCAGACTCTGGAAACACCATATATTTT. This codes for CASSFSDSGNTIYF. The gene calls are TRBV5-1 and TRBJ1-3; no clear D. The CDR3 loop spans 14 amino acids. V gave up 2 bases and J gave up 0 bases, with 6 bases separating them. CDR1 is SGHRS and CDR2 is YFSETQ in the germline V gene.

The V gene is TRBV28, the J gene TRBJ1-6, with D hard to call. CDR3 length equals 16 residues. The V gene lost 6 bases and the J gene lost 8 bases, with 20 bases spanning the gap. Germline V gene sequence: CDR1 MDHEN, CDR2 SYDVKM. The CDR3 DNA reads as TGTGCCAGCAGCCCCCTGTCCCACAGCACCTATTCACCCCTCCACTTT. Protein: CASSPLSHSTYSPLHF.

This clone has a handful of counts. The chain joins TRBV9 to TRBJ2-1, with 9 bases fitting TRBD2. J was trimmed by 7 bases and V by 5 bases; bases with no gene match: 7. This CDR3 has 14 residues. Germline assignment: CDR1 SGDLS and CDR2 YYNGEE. Written as DNA, the CDR3 is TGTGCCAGCAGTTCTTCTAGCGGGGAGAATGAGCAGTTCTTC. This gives the protein CASSSSSGENEQFF.

This chain connects TRBV13 to TRBJ1-5; TRBD1 matches at 8 bases. V gave up 0 bases and J gave up 2 bases; unmatched junction bases: 0. CDR3 length: 15 amino acids. Germline V lookup: CDR1 PRHDT, CDR2 FYEKMQ (reference sequence). The CDR3 coding sequence is TGTGCCAGCAGCTTAGGGGACAGGGGCAATCAGCCCCAGCATTTT. Translating it yields CASSLGDRGNQPQHF.